Shown below are 8 T cell receptor beta chains from a single sample sequenced in a study of blood T cell repertoires in COVID-19. Measured with immunoSEQ multiplex PCR; TCRdb has only the in-frame clones, and not every one. The sample includes about 100,000 clones, less than 85% of them seen just once. The sample was peripheral blood. These receptors all stem from a man between 50 and 59 years old who had recovered from COVID-19.

This rearrangement joins TRBV7-2 to TRBJ2-1; TRBD1 agrees at 7 bases. This CDR3 has 15 residues. CDR1 SGHTA and CDR2 FQGNSA come from the germline V gene. Trimming cost V 1 base and J 5 bases; bases outside gene matches: 5. CDR3 sequence (DNA): TGTGCCAGCAGCTTAGGGACAGGTACCAACAATGAGCAGTTCTTC. This translates into CASSLGTGTNNEQFF.

This chain links TRBV9 with TRBJ2-7; 11 bases map to TRBD2. The CDR3 extends over 17 amino acids. Trimming at V came to 0 bases and at J to 4 bases, leaving 9 bases not matched to a gene. Germline V gene data show CDR1 as SGDLS and CDR2 as YYNGEE. CDR3 loop: CASSVDVAGGVEYEQYF. In nucleotides, the CDR3 is TGTGCCAGCAGCGTAGATGTAGCGGGAGGGGTCGAGTACGAGCAGTACTTC. Drawing the rest from reference TRBV9 and TRBJ2-7, the complete variable domain is DSGVTQTPKHLITATGQRVTLRCSPRSGDLSVYWYQQSLDQGLQFLIQYYNGEERAKGNILERFSAQQFPDLHSELNLSSLELGDSALYFCASSVDVAGGVEYEQYFGPGTRLTVT.

This clone was recorded a few times. V and J are TRBV11-2 and TRBJ2-7; the match to TRBD2 covers 7 bases. Unmatched junction bases numbered 11, after V lost 5 bases and J lost 7 bases. There are 14 residues in the CDR3. The germline V gene has CDR1 SGHAT and CDR2 FQNNGV. The CDR3 DNA reads as TGTGCCAGCAGCCCTTGGACTAGGTTGAGAGAGCAGTACTTC. The encoded protein is CASSPWTRLREQYF. The full variable domain, with the rest looked up from reference TRBV11-2 and TRBJ2-7, is EAGVAQSPRYKIIEKRQSVAFWCNPISGHATLYWYQQILGQGPKLLIQFQNNGVVDDSQLPKDRFSAERLKGVDSTLKIQPAKLEDSAVYLCASSPWTRLREQYFGPGTRLTVT.

This chain connects TRBV27 to TRBJ1-6, with 7 bases fitting TRBD1. The V gene's germline CDR1 is MNHEY and CDR2 SMNVEV (reference sequence). Trimming at V came to 5 bases and at J to 10 bases, leaving 11 bases not matched to a gene. The CDR3 contains 15 residues. The DNA for the CDR3 is TGTGCCAGCAGTCTACAAGGACAGGTTTGGTCACCCCTCCACTTT. Translated, it gives CASSLQGQVWSPLHF.

V and J are TRBV29-1 and TRBJ2-7; D gene unclear. CDR1 and CDR2 from the germline V gene are SQVTM and ANQGSEA. V was pared by 4 bases and J by 2 bases, with 9 bases between. The CDR3 totals 12 residues. The CDR3 DNA reads as TGCAGCGTTGCAGCCACAGCCTACGAGCAGTACTTC. Protein sequence: CSVAATAYEQYF.

This chain joins TRBV10-3 and TRBJ1-2, with D perhaps TRBD1 (6 bases). The CDR3 covers 15 residues. V gave up 6 bases and J gave up 3 bases, with 17 bases separating them. Germline V gene lookup returns CDR1 ENHRY and CDR2 SYGVKD. As DNA, the CDR3 is TGTGCCATCAGCGCACAGGGAATGCTGGACTATGGCTACACCTTC. It translates to CAISAQGMLDYGYTF.

This chain links TRBV7-2 with TRBJ2-6, with TRBD1 identical over 8 bases. The germline gives CDR1 SGHTA, CDR2 FQGNSA. V trimming: 4 bases; J trimming: 2 bases; junction bases outside the gene matches: 7. The CDR3 length is 17 residues. The CDR3 coding sequence is TGTGCCAGCAGCTCGCTTTCACAGGGGGCTGGGGCCAACGTCCTGACTTTC. This codes for CASSSLSQGAGANVLTF.

This clone has just a few counts. The chain employs TRBV18 and TRBJ2-5, with 9 bases aligning to TRBD2. From germline, CDR1 is KGHSH and CDR2 LQKENI. CDR3 length: 15 amino acids. The V gene end was trimmed by 1 base and the J gene end by 5 bases; junction bases not matched to a gene: 5. CDR3: CASSPRSGGPETQYF. The CDR3 coding sequence is TGTGCCAGCTCACCACGGAGCGGGGGGCCGGAGACCCAGTACTTC.